This is a list of T cell receptor beta chains from one sample in a study of PD-1 blockade in mismatch repair-deficient tumors. Libraries were prepared by immunoSEQ multiplex PCR; TCRdb keeps only in-frame clonotypes and omits some of them. The profile shows just under 80,000 clones, approximately 80% of them singletons. Specimen: peripheral blood, collected 44 weeks after starting pembrolizumab. These receptors were obtained from an adult with mismatch repair-deficient cancer. Both conserved end residues are part of each CDR3. The D gene is left open where the match is weak. For some rows the clone size is stated as once, few or many, or as a class when expanded; others skip it.

d_gene: -; abundance: few; v_gene: TRBV16; len: 13; j_gene: TRBJ1-1; CDR3nt: TGTGCCAGCAGCCGAGGGACGAACACTGAAGCTTTCTTT; CDR3aa: CASSRGTNTEAFF
d_gene: TRBD1; abundance: once; v_gene: TRBV11-1; len: 15; j_gene: TRBJ1-1; CDR3nt: TGTGCCAGCAGCCCACGGGACAGGAGGAACACTGAAGCTTTCTTT; CDR3aa: CASSPRDRRNTEAFF
d_gene: -; abundance: -; v_gene: TRBV19; len: 12; j_gene: TRBJ1-5; CDR3nt: TGTGCCAGTAGCTTGACGGGTCAGCCCCAGCATTTT; CDR3aa: CASSLTGQPQHF
d_gene: -; abundance: -; v_gene: TRBV5-1; len: 14; j_gene: TRBJ2-2; CDR3nt: TGCGCCAGCAGCTTGCAAGGGATCACCGGGGAGCTGTTTTTT; CDR3aa: CASSLQGITGELFF
d_gene: -; abundance: -; v_gene: TRBV27; len: 14; j_gene: TRBJ2-7; CDR3nt: TGTGCCAGCAGTTGGAAGGGACCCTGGGACGAGCAGTACTTC; CDR3aa: CASSWKGPWDEQYF
d_gene: TRBD1; abundance: -; v_gene: TRBV25-1; len: 14; j_gene: TRBJ1-2; CDR3nt: TGTGCCAGCAGTGACCACAGGGGAGGAGTTGGCTACACCTTC; CDR3aa: CASSDHRGGVGYTF
d_gene: TRBD1; abundance: once; v_gene: TRBV29-1; len: 13; j_gene: TRBJ2-3; CDR3nt: TGCAGCGTCGCAGACAGGGCCTCGGTTACGCAGTATTTT; CDR3aa: CSVADRASVTQYF
d_gene: -; abundance: -; v_gene: TRBV28; len: 12; j_gene: TRBJ2-7; CDR3nt: TGTGCCAGCAGTTTATGGGACTACGAGCAGTACTTC; CDR3aa: CASSLWDYEQYF
d_gene: -; abundance: few; v_gene: TRBV5-6; len: 13; j_gene: TRBJ1-2; CDR3nt: TGTGCCAGCAGCTCCCCGGACAGATATGGCTACACCTTC; CDR3aa: CASSSPDRYGYTF
d_gene: TRBD1; abundance: -; v_gene: TRBV6-5; len: 15; j_gene: TRBJ2-1; CDR3nt: TGTGCCAGCAGTTCAGGGGGTAGCTCCTACAATGAGCAGTTCTTC; CDR3aa: CASSSGGSSYNEQFF
d_gene: TRBD1; abundance: -; v_gene: TRBV5-8; len: 15; j_gene: TRBJ2-5; CDR3nt: TGTGCCAGCAGCTTGTTCCAGGGGGCTGGAGAGACCCAGTACTTC; CDR3aa: CASSLFQGAGETQYF
d_gene: TRBD2; abundance: -; v_gene: TRBV2; len: 18; j_gene: TRBJ2-1; CDR3nt: TGTGCCAGCAGGGGGGGGCAGTTCGGACTAGCGGGAGCCACCGAGCAGTTCTTC; CDR3aa: CASRGGQFGLAGATEQFF
d_gene: -; abundance: -; v_gene: TRBV14; len: 16; j_gene: TRBJ1-1; CDR3nt: TGTGCCAGCAGCCAAGAAGGCGCAGGGACCAGGACTGAAGCTTTCTTT; CDR3aa: CASSQEGAGTRTEAFF
d_gene: TRBD2; abundance: -; v_gene: TRBV9; len: 18; j_gene: TRBJ2-2; CDR3nt: TGTGCCAGCAGCGTAAGGACTAGCGGGAGGTCTAACACCGGGGAGCTGTTTTTT; CDR3aa: CASSVRTSGRSNTGELFF
d_gene: TRBD1; abundance: -; v_gene: TRBV10-1; len: 14; j_gene: TRBJ2-1; CDR3nt: TGCGCCAGCAGCGGGGACAGCCCCTACAATGAGCAGTTCTTC; CDR3aa: CASSGDSPYNEQFF
d_gene: -; abundance: -; v_gene: TRBV4-1; len: 16; j_gene: TRBJ1-2; CDR3nt: TGCGCCAGCAGCCAAGGGGGGATCAGGGGACCATATGGCTACACCTTC; CDR3aa: CASSQGGIRGPYGYTF
d_gene: -; abundance: -; v_gene: TRBV11-3; len: 15; j_gene: TRBJ2-2; CDR3nt: TGTGCCAGCACAGAACAGGCCGGGGGAGCTGGGGAGCTGTTTTTT; CDR3aa: CASTEQAGGAGELFF
d_gene: -; abundance: -; v_gene: TRBV23-1; len: 16; j_gene: TRBJ1-5; CDR3nt: TGCGCCAGCAGTCAATCGTCAGGGATGGGTGTTCAGCCCCAGCATTTT; CDR3aa: CASSQSSGMGVQPQHF
d_gene: TRBD2; abundance: -; v_gene: TRBV27; len: 15; j_gene: TRBJ2-5; CDR3nt: TGTGCCAGCAGTCGGGGGGCCGGGAGGGATGAGACCCAGTACTTC; CDR3aa: CASSRGAGRDETQYF
d_gene: -; abundance: -; v_gene: TRBV6-1; len: 16; j_gene: TRBJ2-7; CDR3nt: TGTGCCAGCAGTGCCTACGGACAGGGAGGGAACTACGAGCAGTACTTC; CDR3aa: CASSAYGQGGNYEQYF
d_gene: -; abundance: -; v_gene: TRBV2; len: 17; j_gene: TRBJ2-7; CDR3nt: TGTGCCAGCAGTGAAGGGAGAATGGATCTCGGAATCTACGAGCAGTACTTC; CDR3aa: CASSEGRMDLGIYEQYF
d_gene: -; abundance: -; v_gene: TRBV6-1; len: 15; j_gene: TRBJ2-3; CDR3nt: TGTGCCAGCAGTGAAGGAATCGGCCGGCGGGATACGCAGTATTTT; CDR3aa: CASSEGIGRRDTQYF
d_gene: -; abundance: few; v_gene: TRBV2; len: 12; j_gene: TRBJ2-7; CDR3nt: TGTGCCAGCAGTGAGCTTCGGAACGAGCAGTACTTC; CDR3aa: CASSELRNEQYF
d_gene: -; abundance: -; v_gene: TRBV18; len: 15; j_gene: TRBJ1-1; CDR3nt: TGTGCCAGCTCACCAAATGGAGGGTGGGGCGCTGAAGCTTTCTTT; CDR3aa: CASSPNGGWGAEAFF
d_gene: TRBD1; abundance: -; v_gene: TRBV10-3; len: 15; j_gene: TRBJ1-2; CDR3nt: TGTGCCATCAGCGGCGGGACAGCTTCTGATGGGGGCTACACCTTC; CDR3aa: CAISGGTASDGGYTF
d_gene: TRBD1; abundance: -; v_gene: TRBV7-8; len: 13; j_gene: TRBJ1-5; CDR3nt: TGTGCCAGCAGCTCGACAGGGGGTCAGCCCCAGCATTTT; CDR3aa: CASSSTGGQPQHF
d_gene: -; abundance: -; v_gene: TRBV27; len: 12; j_gene: TRBJ2-7; CDR3nt: TGTGCCAGCAGTTCAGGGGTCCACGAGCAGTACTTC; CDR3aa: CASSSGVHEQYF
d_gene: -; abundance: -; v_gene: TRBV10-3; len: 16; j_gene: TRBJ2-5; CDR3nt: TGTGCCATCAGTGAGAGTGTGGGGGGTGTTCGCGAGACCCAGTACTTC; CDR3aa: CAISESVGGVRETQYF
d_gene: -; abundance: -; v_gene: TRBV30; len: 14; j_gene: TRBJ2-7; CDR3nt: TGTGCCTGGAGTGTTGGGCTAGAGAGCTACGAGCAGTACTTC; CDR3aa: CAWSVGLESYEQYF
d_gene: -; abundance: few; v_gene: TRBV9; len: 15; j_gene: TRBJ2-7; CDR3nt: TGTGCCAGCAGCGTAGACCCGGAAAGCTCCTACGAGCAGTACTTC; CDR3aa: CASSVDPESSYEQYF
d_gene: TRBD1; abundance: few; v_gene: TRBV30; len: 16; j_gene: TRBJ1-2; CDR3nt: TGTGCCTGGACCAGAAGGGACAGGGGGCCGAACTATGGCTACACCTTC; CDR3aa: CAWTRRDRGPNYGYTF
d_gene: TRBD1; abundance: once; v_gene: TRBV29-1; len: 13; j_gene: TRBJ2-7; CDR3nt: TGCAGCGTGAAAGGGGGCCCCTCCTACGAGCAGTACTTC; CDR3aa: CSVKGGPSYEQYF
d_gene: -; abundance: -; v_gene: TRBV5-4; len: 15; j_gene: TRBJ2-1; CDR3nt: TGTGCCAGCAGCGTCCCGATAGGGGGAGACAATGAGCAGTTCTTC; CDR3aa: CASSVPIGGDNEQFF
d_gene: -; abundance: -; v_gene: TRBV9; len: 15; j_gene: TRBJ2-7; CDR3nt: TGTGCCAGCAGCGTAGGTTGGGGCGCCCCCTACGAGCAGTACTTC; CDR3aa: CASSVGWGAPYEQYF
d_gene: -; abundance: once; v_gene: TRBV7-2; len: 15; j_gene: TRBJ1-1; CDR3nt: TGTGCCAGCAGCCCCACCATCAACGGGAACACTGAAGCTTTCTTT; CDR3aa: CASSPTINGNTEAFF
d_gene: -; abundance: -; v_gene: TRBV5-1; len: 16; j_gene: TRBJ2-3; CDR3nt: TGCGCCAGCAGCCCGGGACGGGACTTTAACACAGATACGCAGTATTTT; CDR3aa: CASSPGRDFNTDTQYF
d_gene: -; abundance: -; v_gene: TRBV7-7; len: 14; j_gene: TRBJ2-7; CDR3nt: TGTGCTAGCAGCTTAGGAGTCAGAAGGGACGAGCAGTACTTC; CDR3aa: CASSLGVRRDEQYF